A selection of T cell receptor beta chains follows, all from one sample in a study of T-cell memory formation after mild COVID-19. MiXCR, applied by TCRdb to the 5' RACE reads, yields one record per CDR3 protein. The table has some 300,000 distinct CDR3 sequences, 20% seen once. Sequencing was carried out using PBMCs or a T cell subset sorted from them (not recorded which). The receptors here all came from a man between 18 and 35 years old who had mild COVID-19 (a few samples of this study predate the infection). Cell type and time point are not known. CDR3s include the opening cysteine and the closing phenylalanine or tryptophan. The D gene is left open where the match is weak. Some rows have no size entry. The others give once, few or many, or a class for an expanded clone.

CAISAANSTDTQYF TGTGCCATCAGTGCCGCGAATAGCACAGATACGCAGTATTTT TRBV10-3 14 TRBJ2-3 . few
CASSPLKRVSGELFF TGTGCCAGCAGTCCGCTGAAGAGGGTCTCCGGGGAGCTGTTTTTT TRBV7-9 15 TRBJ2-2 . few
CASSLAGWGGTGELFF TGCGCCAGCAGCTTGGCCGGCTGGGGCGGCACCGGGGAGCTGTTTTTT TRBV5-1 16 TRBJ2-2 . few
CASSVQRWGTDTQYF TGTGCCAGCAGCGTACAGAGGTGGGGCACAGATACGCAGTATTTT TRBV9 15 TRBJ2-3 . .
CASSVAWGNTEAFF TGTGCCAGCAGCGTAGCTTGGGGGAACACTGAAGCTTTCTTT TRBV9 14 TRBJ1-1 . many
CASSEGQLQETQYF TGTGCCAGCAGCGAGGGACAGCTGCAAGAGACCCAGTACTTC TRBV7-9 14 TRBJ2-5 TRBD1 .
CAISEPGQTSSYEQYF TGTGCCATCAGTGAGCCGGGACAGACGAGCTCCTACGAGCAGTACTTC TRBV10-3 16 TRBJ2-7 TRBD1 .
CASTRQGRTDTQYF TGTGCCAGCACCCGACAGGGGCGCACAGATACGCAGTATTTT TRBV6-6 14 TRBJ2-3 TRBD1 few
CATSGSGEQPQHF TGTGCCACCAGTGGTAGCGGGGAACAGCCCCAGCATTTT TRBV24-1 13 TRBJ1-5 . many
CATGGLAGETQYF TGCGCCACCGGGGGACTAGCGGGCGAGACCCAGTACTTC TRBV10-2 13 TRBJ2-5 TRBD2 few
CASSVYRDRGFRRETQYF TGCGCCAGCAGCGTCTACCGGGACAGGGGTTTTCGGCGAGAGACCCAGTACTTC TRBV5-1 18 TRBJ2-5 TRBD1 .
CASSLTQLPYNEQFF TGCGCCAGCAGCCTCACGCAGCTGCCGTACAATGAGCAGTTCTTC TRBV4-3 15 TRBJ2-1 . .
CASSLIMGGGTEAFF TGTGCCAGCAGTCTCATCATGGGGGGTGGGACTGAAGCTTTCTTT TRBV27 15 TRBJ1-1 . few